The rows below give T cell receptor beta chains drawn from one sample of a study of blood T cells in healthy people across ages. TCRdb re-called the 5' RACE reads with MiXCR, one entry per CDR3 protein. The sample contains 600,000 to 650,000 distinct CDR3 sequences, about 54% of which appear only once. The sample was blood. The receptors originated from a man aged 55-75 years in good health. Both conserved end residues are part of each CDR3.

>TRBV3-1
CASSQTRGTEELFF
>TRBV11-2
CASSLELGAGANVLTF
>TRBV6-6
CASSYLRVQPQHF
>TRBV11-2
CASSLATEVNEKLFF
>TRBV5-1
CASSSRLAGIGTDTQYF
>TRBV24-1
CATSQGNTDTQYF
>TRBV3-1
CASRSGTGGSETQYF
>TRBV3-1
CASSSRYEQYF
>TRBV4-1
CASSQDRGQGGYLPYGYTF
>TRBV5-1
CASSLEAGASYNEQFF
>TRBV2
CASRLAAHNEKLFF
>TRBV7-2
CASSQGLAVYYEQYF
>TRBV5-1
CASSLLGGQEKLFF
>TRBV7-2
CASSLGTGKQPQHF
>TRBV28
CASSLSPNPDTQYF
>TRBV5-1
CASSFNRLAGTSTDTQYF
>TRBV12-3/TRBV12-4
CASSPETGYNEQFF
>TRBV24-1
CATSANRNSGANVLTF
>TRBV28
CAGSAFTGLNIQYF
>TRBV3-1
CASSPWRTETQYF
>TRBV13
CASSKGDSGPYGYTF
>TRBV4-2
CASSQESLAGVDTQYF
>TRBV20-1
CSAHSGGAGETQYF
>TRBV2
CASTSTGYHTEAFF
>TRBV2
CASSGGRYERNSPLHF
>TRBV29-1
CSVETPRGTGELFF
>TRBV12-3/TRBV12-4
CASSAPRLSGGPDTQYF
>TRBV3-1
CASSQSLAGALFF
>TRBV28
CASISGTGFGSPLHF
>TRBV14
CASSQVTLFETQYF
>TRBV20-1
CSARWAGGDYNEQFF
>TRBV9
CASSVPGAETQYF
>TRBV5-6
CASSLTGQGQEQFF
>TRBV12-3/TRBV12-4
CASRRQGARTEAFF
>TRBV2
CASSVRRQGSGSGNTIYF
>TRBV5-6
CASSLDLAYSGANVLTF
>TRBV7-9
CASSPRQGWGEKLFF
>TRBV7-2
CASSGETGSETQYF
>TRBV10-3
CAISESYQGELSSTDTQYF
>TRBV20-1
CSAGGGGGGGEIGYTF
>TRBV6-2/TRBV6-3
CASSPLDLRTAAEAFF
>TRBV18
CASSPTGQDYNEQFF
>TRBV7-2
CVSSLKVGGANYGYTF
>TRBV20-1
CSARDISPVRGYNEQFF
>TRBV15
CATSRRTSGAYNEQFF
>TRBV6-2/TRBV6-3
CASSWGAVTEAFF
>TRBV20-1
CSALSGGTYNEQFF
>TRBV5-1
CASSLGRNNEQYF
>TRBV18
CASSPPADRGPSGYTF
>TRBV29-1
CSVEWGQGGTYNEQFF
>TRBV6-5
CASSKDSGATVLTF
>TRBV5-4
CASSLGSDTQETQYF
>TRBV6-6
CASRDPGQGGGNQPQHF